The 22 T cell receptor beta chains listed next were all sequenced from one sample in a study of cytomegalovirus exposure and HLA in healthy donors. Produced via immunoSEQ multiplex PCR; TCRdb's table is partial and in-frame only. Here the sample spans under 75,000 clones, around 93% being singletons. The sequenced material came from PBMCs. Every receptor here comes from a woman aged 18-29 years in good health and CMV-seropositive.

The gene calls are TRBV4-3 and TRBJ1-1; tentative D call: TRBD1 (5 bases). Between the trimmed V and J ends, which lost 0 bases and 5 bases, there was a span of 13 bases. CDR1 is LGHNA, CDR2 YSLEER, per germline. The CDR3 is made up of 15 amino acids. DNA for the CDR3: TGCGCCAGCAGCCAAGAAAGGGGTCGGGGGACTGAAGCTTTCTTT. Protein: CASSQERGRGTEAFF.

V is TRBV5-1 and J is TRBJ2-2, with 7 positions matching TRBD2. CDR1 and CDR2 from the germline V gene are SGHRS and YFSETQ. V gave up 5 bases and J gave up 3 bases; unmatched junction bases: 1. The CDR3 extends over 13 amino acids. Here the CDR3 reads CASRRGDTGELFF. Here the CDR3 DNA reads TGCGCCAGCAGACGGGGGGACACCGGGGAGCTGTTTTTT.

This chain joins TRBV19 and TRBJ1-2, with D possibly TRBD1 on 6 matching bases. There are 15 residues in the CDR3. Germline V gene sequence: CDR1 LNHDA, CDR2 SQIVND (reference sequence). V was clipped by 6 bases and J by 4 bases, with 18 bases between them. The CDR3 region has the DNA TGTGCCAGTAGACCGAGACAGGATCACTTCTATGGCTACACCTTC. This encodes CASRPRQDHFYGYTF.

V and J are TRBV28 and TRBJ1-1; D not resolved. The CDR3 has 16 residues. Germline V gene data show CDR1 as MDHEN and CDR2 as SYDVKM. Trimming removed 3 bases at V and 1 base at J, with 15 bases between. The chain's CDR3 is CASSFRFRGRNTEAFF. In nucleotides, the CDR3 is TGTGCCAGCAGTTTCAGGTTTCGGGGAAGGAACACTGAAGCTTTCTTT.

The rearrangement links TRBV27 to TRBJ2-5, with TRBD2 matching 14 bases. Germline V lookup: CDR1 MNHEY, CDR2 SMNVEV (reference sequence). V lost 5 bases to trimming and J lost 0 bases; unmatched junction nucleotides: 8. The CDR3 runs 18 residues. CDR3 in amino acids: CASSPPGTSGGHQETQYF. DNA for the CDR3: TGTGCCAGCAGTCCCCCCGGGACTAGCGGGGGCCACCAAGAGACCCAGTACTTC.

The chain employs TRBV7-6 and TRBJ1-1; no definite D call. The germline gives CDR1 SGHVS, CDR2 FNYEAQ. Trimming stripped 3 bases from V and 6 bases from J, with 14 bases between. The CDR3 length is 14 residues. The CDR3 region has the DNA TGTGCCAGCAGCTTCGACGGGGTGGGATCTGAAGCTTTCTTT. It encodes CASSFDGVGSEAFF.

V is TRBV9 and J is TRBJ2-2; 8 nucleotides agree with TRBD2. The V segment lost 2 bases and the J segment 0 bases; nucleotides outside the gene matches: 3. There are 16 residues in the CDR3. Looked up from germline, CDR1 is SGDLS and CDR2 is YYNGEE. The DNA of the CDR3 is TGTGCCAGCAGCGTTCTAGCGGGCACGAACACCGGGGAGCTGTTTTTT. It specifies CASSVLAGTNTGELFF.

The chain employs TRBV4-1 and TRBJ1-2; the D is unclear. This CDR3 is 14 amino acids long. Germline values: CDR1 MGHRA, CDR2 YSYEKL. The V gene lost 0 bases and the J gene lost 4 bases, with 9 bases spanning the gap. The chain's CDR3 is CASSQDGSIYGYTF. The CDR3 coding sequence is TGCGCCAGCAGCCAAGATGGCAGTATCTATGGCTACACCTTC.

The CDR3 here is CASSLRTGDTYEQYF. DNA of the CDR3: TGCGCCAGCAGCCTACGGACAGGGGACACCTACGAGCAGTACTTC. This rearrangement joins TRBV5-1 to TRBJ2-7; 9 bases are a match to TRBD1. Germline CDR1 is SGHRS and CDR2 is YFSETQ. J gave up 2 bases and V 4 bases, and 7 bases lay outside the gene matches. The CDR3 has 15 amino acids. The complete variable domain, with remaining parts taken from reference TRBV5-1 and TRBJ2-7, reads KAGVTQTPRYLIKTRGQQVTLSCSPISGHRSVSWYQQTPGQGLQFLFEYFSETQRNKGNFPGRFSGRQFSNSRSEMNVSTLELGDSALYLCASSLRTGDTYEQYFGPGTRLTVT.

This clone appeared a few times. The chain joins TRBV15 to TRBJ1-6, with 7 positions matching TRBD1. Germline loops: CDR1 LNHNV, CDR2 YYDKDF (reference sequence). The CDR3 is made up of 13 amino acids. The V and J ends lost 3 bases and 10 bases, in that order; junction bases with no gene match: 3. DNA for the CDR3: TGTGCCACCAGCAGGGGACAGATCTCACCCCTCCACTTT. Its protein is CATSRGQISPLHF.

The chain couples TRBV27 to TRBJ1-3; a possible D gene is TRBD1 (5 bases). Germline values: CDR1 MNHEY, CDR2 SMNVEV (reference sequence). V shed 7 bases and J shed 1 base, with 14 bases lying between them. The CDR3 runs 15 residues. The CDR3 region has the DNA TGTGCCAGCAAACCTAAGGAGGGGTCTGGAAACACCATATATTTT. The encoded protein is CASKPKEGSGNTIYF.

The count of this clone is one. In DNA, the CDR3 is TGTGCCAGCACCGTTACGGGACAGCCCACAGATACGCAGTATTTT. This encodes CASTVTGQPTDTQYF. The chain couples TRBV11-1 to TRBJ2-3; 7 nucleotides match TRBD1. The CDR3 extends over 15 amino acids. The V gene's germline CDR1 is SGHAT and CDR2 FQDESV (reference sequence). V shed 7 bases and J 2 bases; nucleotides not matched to a gene: 9.

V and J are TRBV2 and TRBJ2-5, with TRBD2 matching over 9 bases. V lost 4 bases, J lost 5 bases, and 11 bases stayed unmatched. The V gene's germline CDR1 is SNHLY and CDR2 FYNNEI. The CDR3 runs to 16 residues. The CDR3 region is CASSAPLAGPQETQYF. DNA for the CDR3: TGTGCCAGCAGTGCCCCCCTAGCGGGGCCACAGGAGACCCAGTACTTC.

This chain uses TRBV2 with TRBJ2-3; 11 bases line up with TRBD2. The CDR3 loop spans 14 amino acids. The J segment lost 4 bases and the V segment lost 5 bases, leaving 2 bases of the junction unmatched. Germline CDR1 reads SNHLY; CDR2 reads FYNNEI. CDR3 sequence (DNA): TGTGCCAGCAGTACACTAGCGGGAGCAGATACGCAGTATTTT. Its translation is CASSTLAGADTQYF.

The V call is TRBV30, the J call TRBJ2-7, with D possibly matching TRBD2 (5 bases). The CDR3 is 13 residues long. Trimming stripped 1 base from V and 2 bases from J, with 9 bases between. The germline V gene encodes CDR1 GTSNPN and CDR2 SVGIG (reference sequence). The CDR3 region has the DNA TGTGCCTGGAGTGCTAGCAGAGCCTACGAGCAGTACTTC. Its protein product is CAWSASRAYEQYF.

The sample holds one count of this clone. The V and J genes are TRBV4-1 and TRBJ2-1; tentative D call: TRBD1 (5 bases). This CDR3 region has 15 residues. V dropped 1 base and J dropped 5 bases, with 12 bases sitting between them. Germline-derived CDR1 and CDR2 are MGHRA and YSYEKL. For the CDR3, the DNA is TGCGCCAGCAGCCAAGGTCCGTCCAGGGACAATGAGCAGTTCTTC. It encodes CASSQGPSRDNEQFF.

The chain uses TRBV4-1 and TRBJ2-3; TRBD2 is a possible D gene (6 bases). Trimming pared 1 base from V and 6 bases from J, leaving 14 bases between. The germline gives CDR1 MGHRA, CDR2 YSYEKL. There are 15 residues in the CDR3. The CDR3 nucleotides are TGCGCCAGCAGCCAAGTGAAGGGCCGGGGGGATACGCAGTATTTT. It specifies CASSQVKGRGDTQYF.

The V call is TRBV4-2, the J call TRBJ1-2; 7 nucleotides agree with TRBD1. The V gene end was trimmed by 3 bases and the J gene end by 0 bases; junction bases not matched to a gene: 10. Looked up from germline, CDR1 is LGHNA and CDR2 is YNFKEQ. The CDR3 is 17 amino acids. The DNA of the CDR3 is TGTGCCAGCAGCCAGTTCCCCGGGACAGCTCCTAACTATGGCTACACCTTC. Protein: CASSQFPGTAPNYGYTF.

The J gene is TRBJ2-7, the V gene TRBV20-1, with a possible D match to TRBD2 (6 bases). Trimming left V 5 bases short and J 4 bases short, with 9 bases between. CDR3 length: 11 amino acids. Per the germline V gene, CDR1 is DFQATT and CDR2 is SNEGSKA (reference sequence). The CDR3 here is CSARTIYEQYF. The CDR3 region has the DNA TGCAGTGCTCGGACTATATACGAGCAGTACTTC.

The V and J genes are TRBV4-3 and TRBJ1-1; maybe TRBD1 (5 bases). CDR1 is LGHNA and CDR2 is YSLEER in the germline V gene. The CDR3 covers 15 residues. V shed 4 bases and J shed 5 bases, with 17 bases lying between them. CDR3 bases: TGCGCCAGCAGCCCTTGGTGGAGGGGAGGGACTGAAGCTTTCTTT. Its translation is CASSPWWRGGTEAFF.

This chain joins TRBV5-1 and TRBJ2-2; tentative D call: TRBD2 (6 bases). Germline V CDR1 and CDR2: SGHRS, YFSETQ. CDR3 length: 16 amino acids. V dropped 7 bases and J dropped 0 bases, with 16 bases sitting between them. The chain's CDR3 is CASSLAGPTNTGELFF. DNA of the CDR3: TGCGCCAGCTCGTTGGCGGGACCTACGAACACCGGGGAGCTGTTTTTT.

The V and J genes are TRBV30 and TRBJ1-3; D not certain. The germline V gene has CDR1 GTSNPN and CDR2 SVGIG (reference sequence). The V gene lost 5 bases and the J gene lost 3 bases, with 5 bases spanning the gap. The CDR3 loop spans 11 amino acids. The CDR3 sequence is CAWGGGNTIYF. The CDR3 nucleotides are TGTGCCTGGGGAGGTGGAAACACCATATATTTT.